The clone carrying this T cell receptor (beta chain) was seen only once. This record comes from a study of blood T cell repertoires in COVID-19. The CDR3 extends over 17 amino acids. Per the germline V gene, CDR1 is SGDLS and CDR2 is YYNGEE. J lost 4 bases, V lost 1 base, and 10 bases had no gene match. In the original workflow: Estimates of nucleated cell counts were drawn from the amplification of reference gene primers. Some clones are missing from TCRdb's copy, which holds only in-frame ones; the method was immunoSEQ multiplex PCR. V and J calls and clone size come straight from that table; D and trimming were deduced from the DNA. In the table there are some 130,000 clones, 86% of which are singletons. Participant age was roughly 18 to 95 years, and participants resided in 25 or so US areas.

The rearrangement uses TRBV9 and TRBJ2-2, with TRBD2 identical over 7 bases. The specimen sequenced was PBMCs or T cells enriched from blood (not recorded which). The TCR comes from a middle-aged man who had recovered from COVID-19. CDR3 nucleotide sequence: TGTGCCAGCAGCGTATCTGGCTTCGGGGGGACCACCGGGGAGCTGTTTTTT. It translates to CASSVSGFGGTTGELFF.